This T cell receptor (beta chain) was captured in a study of control samples from healthy donors and cancer patients. Clones were read by immunoSEQ multiplex PCR, and TCRdb kept only the in-frame ones, dropping some. The sample lists under 80,000 clones; 80% to 95% were seen once. The CDR3 spans 14 residues. The V gene's germline CDR1 is MNHEY and CDR2 SVGAGI. Trimming pared 9 bases from V and 4 bases from J, leaving 16 bases between. The sample consisted of PBMCs. The receptor's source is a middle-aged woman with lung cancer. J is TRBJ1-5 and V is TRBV6-5; TRBD1 is a possible D gene (5 bases). DNA for the CDR3: TGTGCCAGTAGTCGACAGCCCATTAATCAGCCCCAGCATTTT. It codes for CASSRQPINQPQHF.